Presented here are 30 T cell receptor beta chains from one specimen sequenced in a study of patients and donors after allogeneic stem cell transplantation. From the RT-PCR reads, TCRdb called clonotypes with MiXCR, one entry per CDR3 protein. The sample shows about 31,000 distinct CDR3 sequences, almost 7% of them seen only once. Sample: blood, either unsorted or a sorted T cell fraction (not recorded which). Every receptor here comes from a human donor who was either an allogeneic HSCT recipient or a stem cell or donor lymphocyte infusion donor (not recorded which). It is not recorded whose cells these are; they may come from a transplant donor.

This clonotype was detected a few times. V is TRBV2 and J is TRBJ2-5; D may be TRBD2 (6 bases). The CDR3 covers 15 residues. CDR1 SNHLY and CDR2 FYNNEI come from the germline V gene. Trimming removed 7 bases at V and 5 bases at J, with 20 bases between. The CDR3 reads CASIRGSGSGETQYF. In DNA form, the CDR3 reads TGTGCCAGCATTAGGGGATCCGGGAGTGGGGAGACCCAGTACTTC.

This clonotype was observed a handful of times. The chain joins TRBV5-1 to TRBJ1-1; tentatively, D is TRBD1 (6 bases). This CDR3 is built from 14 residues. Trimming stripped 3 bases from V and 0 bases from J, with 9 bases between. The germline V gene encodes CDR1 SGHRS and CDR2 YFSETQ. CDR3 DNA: TGCGCCAGCAGCTGGGGGGGGCTGAACACTGAAGCTTTCTTT. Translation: CASSWGGLNTEAFF.

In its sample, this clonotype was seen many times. As DNA, the CDR3 is TGTGCCAGCAGCCCGATCACAGATACGCAGTATTTT. Protein: CASSPITDTQYF. The V gene is TRBV9, the J gene TRBJ2-3; D gene unclear. V was trimmed by 4 bases and J by 2 bases, leaving 5 bases between them. Germline CDR1 SGDLS, CDR2 YYNGEE. This CDR3 is built from 12 residues.

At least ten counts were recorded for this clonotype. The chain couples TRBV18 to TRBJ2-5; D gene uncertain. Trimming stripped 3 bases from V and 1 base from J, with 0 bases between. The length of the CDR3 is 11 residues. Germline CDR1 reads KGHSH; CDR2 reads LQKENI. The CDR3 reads CASSPQETQYF. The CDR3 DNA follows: TGTGCCAGCTCACCCCAAGAGACCCAGTACTTC.

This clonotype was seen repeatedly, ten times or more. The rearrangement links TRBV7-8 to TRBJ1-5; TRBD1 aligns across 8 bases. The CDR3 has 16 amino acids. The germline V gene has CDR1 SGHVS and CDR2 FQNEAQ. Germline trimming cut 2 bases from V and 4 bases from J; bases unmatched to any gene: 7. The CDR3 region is CASSLRQGWGNQPQHF. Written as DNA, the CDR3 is TGTGCCAGCAGCTTAAGACAGGGGTGGGGAAATCAGCCCCAGCATTTT.

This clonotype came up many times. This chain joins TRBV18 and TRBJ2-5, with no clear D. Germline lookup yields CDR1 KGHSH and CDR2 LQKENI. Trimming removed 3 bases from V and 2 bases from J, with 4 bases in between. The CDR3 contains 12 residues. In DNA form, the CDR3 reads TGTGCCAGCTCACCCTTACAAGAGACCCAGTACTTC. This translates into CASSPLQETQYF.

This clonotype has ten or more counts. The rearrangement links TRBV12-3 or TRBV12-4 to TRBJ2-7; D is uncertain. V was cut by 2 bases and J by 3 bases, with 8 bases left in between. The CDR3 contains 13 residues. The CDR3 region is CASSLLRNYEQYF. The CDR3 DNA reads TGTGCCAGCAGTTTACTCAGGAACTACGAGCAGTACTTC.

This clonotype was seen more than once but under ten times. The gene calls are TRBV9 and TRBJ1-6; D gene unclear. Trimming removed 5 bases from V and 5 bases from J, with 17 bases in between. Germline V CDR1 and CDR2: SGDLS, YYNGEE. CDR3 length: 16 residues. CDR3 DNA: TGTGCCAGCAGTCGTCCGGGGTACATGAATAATTCACCCCTCCACTTT. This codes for CASSRPGYMNNSPLHF. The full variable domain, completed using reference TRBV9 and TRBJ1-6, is DSGVTQTPKHLITATGQRVTLRCSPRSGDLSVYWYQQSLDQGLQFLIQYYNGEERAKGNILERFSAQQFPDLHSELNLSSLELGDSALYFCASSRPGYMNNSPLHFGNGTRLTVT.

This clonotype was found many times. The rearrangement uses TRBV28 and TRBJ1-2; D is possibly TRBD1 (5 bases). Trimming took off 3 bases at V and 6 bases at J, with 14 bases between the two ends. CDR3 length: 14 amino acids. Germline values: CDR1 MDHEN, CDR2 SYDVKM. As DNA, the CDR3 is TGTGCCAGCAGTTTCGGGGCAGTCCCTCATGGCTACACCTTC. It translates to CASSFGAVPHGYTF.

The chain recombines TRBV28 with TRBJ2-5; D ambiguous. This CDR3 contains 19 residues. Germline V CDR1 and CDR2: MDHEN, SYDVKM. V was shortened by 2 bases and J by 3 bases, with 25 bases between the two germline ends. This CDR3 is CASSLDRQRWLSLKETQYF. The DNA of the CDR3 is TGTGCCAGCAGTTTAGACCGCCAAAGGTGGCTTTCGCTAAAAGAGACCCAGTACTTC. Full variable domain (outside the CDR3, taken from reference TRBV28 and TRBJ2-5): DVKVTQSSRYLVKRTGEKVFLECVQDMDHENMFWYRQDPGLGLRLIYFSYDVKMKEKGDIPEGYSVSREKKERFSLILESASTNQTSMYLCASSLDRQRWLSLKETQYFGPGTRLLVL.

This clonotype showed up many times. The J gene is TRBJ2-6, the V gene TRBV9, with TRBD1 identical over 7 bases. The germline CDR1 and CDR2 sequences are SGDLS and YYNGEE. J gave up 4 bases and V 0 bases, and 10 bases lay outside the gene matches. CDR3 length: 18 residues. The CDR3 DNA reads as TGTGCCAGCAGCGTAGTCGGAGGCACAGGGGTAGGGGCCAACGTCCTGACTTTC. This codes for CASSVVGGTGVGANVLTF.

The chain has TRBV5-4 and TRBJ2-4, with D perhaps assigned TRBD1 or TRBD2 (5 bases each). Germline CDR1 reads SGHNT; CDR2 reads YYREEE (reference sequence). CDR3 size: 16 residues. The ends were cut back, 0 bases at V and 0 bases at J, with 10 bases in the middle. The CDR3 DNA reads TGTGCCAGCAGCTTGGGGGGGTTTGTAGCCAAAAACATTCAGTACTTC. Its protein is CASSLGGFVAKNIQYF.

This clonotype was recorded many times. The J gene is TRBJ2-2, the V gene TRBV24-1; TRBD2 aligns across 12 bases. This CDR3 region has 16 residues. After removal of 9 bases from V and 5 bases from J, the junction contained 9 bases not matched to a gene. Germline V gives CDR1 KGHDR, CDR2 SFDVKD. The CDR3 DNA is TGTGCCACCGGGGCTAGACTAGCGGGAGATACCGGGGAGCTGTTTTTT. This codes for CATGARLAGDTGELFF.

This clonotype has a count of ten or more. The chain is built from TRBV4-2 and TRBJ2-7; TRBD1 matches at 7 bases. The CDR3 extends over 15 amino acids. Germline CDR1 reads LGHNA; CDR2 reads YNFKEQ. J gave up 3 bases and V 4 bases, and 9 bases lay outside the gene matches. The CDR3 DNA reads TGTGCCAGCAGCCCCTCCGGGACAGCGAACTACGAGCAGTACTTC. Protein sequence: CASSPSGTANYEQYF.

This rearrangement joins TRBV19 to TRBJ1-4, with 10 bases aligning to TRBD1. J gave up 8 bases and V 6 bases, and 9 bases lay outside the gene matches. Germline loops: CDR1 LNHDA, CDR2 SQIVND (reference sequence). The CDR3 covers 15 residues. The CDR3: CASSRDRGLGEKLFF. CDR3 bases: TGTGCCAGTAGCCGGGACAGGGGATTGGGAGAAAAACTGTTTTTT.

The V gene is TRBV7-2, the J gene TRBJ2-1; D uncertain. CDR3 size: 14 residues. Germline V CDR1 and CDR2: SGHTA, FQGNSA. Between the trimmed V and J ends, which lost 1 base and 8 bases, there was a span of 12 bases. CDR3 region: CASSLGHPVDEQFF. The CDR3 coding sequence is TGTGCCAGCAGCTTAGGCCATCCCGTCGATGAGCAGTTCTTC.

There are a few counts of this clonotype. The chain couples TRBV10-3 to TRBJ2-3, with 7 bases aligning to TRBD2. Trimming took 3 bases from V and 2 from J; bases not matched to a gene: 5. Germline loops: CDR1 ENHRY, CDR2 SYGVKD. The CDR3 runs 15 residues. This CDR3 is CAISDAGTTTDTQYF. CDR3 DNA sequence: TGTGCCATCAGTGATGCCGGGACTACCACAGATACGCAGTATTTT.

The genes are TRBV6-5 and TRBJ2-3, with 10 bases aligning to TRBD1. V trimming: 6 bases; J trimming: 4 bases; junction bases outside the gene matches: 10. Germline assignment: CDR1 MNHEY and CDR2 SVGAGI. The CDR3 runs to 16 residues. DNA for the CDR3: TGTGCCAGCAGCCAAGGGACAGGGGCGTTCCCAGATACGCAGTATTTT. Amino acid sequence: CASSQGTGAFPDTQYF.

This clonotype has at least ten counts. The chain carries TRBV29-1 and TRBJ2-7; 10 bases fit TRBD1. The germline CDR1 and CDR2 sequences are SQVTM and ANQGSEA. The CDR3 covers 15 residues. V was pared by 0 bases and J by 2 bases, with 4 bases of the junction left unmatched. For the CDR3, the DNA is TGCAGCGTTGAAGATCGTGGGACAGGGGCCTACGAGCAGTACTTC. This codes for CSVEDRGTGAYEQYF.

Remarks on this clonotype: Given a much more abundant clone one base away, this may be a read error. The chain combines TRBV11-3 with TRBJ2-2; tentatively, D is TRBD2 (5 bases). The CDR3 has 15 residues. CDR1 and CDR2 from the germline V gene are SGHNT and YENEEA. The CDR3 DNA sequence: TGTGCCAGCAGCTTAGGAGGGAGAGCTCCCGGGGAGCTGCTTTTT. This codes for CASSLGGRAPGELLF.

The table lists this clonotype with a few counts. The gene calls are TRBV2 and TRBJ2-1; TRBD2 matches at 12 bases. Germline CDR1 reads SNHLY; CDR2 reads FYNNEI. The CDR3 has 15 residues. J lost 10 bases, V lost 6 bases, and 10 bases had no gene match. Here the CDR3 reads CASRGTSGPQGEQFF. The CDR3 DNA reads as TGTGCCAGCAGGGGGACTAGCGGGCCCCAGGGCGAGCAGTTCTTC. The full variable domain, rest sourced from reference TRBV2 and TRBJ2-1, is EPEVTQTPSHQVTQMGQEVILRCVPISNHLYFYWYRQILGQKVEFLVSFYNNEISEKSEIFDDQFSVERPDGSNFTLKIRSTKLEDSAMYFCASRGTSGPQGEQFFGPGTRLTVL.

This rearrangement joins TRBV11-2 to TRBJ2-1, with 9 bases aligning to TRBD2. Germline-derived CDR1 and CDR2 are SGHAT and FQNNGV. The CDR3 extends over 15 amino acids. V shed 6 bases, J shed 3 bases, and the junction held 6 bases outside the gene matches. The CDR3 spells CASRETSGYYNEQFF. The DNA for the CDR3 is TGTGCCAGCAGGGAGACTAGCGGATACTACAATGAGCAGTTCTTC.

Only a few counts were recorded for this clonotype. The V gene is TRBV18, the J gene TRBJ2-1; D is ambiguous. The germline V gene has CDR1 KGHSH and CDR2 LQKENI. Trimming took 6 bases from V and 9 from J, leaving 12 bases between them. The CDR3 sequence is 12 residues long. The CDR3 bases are TGTGCCAGCTCTCCCCTCCAGGCTGAGCAGTTCTTC. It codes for CASSPLQAEQFF.

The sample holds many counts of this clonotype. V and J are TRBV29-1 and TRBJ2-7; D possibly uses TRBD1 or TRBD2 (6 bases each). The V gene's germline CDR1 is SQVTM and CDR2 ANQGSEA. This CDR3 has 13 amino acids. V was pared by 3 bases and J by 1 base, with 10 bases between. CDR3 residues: CSVDRGGSYEQYF. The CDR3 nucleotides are TGCAGCGTTGACAGGGGAGGATCCTACGAGCAGTACTTC.

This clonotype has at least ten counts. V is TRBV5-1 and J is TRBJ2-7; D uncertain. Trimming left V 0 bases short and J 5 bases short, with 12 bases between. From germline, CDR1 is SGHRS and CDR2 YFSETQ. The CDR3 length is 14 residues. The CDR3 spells CASSLEAGLNEQYF. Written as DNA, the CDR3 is TGCGCCAGCAGCTTGGAGGCAGGCCTAAACGAGCAGTACTTC.

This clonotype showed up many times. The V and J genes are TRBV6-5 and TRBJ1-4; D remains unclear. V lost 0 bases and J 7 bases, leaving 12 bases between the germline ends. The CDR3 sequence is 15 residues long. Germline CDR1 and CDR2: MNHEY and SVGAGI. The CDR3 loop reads CASSYSFGLGEKLFF. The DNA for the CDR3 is TGTGCCAGCAGTTACTCTTTCGGGTTAGGTGAAAAACTGTTTTTT.

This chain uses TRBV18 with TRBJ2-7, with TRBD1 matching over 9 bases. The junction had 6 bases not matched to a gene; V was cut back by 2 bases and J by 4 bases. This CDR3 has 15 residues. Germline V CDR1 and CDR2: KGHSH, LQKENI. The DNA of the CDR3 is TGTGCCAGCTCACCAGCACAGGGGGCGCGTTACGAGCAGTACTTC. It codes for CASSPAQGARYEQYF.

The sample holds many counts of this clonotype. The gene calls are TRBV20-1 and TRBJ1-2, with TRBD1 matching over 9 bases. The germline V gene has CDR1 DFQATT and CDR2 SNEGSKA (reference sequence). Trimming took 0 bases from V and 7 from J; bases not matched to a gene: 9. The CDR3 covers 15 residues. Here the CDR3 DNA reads TGCAGTGCTAGAGATGGGGGACAGGGCCTAGCTGGCTACACCTTC. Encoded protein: CSARDGGQGLAGYTF.

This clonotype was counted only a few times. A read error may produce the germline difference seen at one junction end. The CDR3 coding sequence is TGCGCCAGCAGCCAAGAAACTGGACTAGCGAGACGGTGGGCGTTT. This sequence encodes CASSQETGLARRWAF. The rearrangement links TRBV4-3 to TRBJ2-3, with TRBD2 matching 9 bases. Germline CDR1 reads LGHNA; CDR2 reads YSLEER. CDR3 length: 15 amino acids.

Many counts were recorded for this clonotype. The CDR3 DNA sequence: TGTGCCAGCAGTTTCAGGGGGCAAGGAGCTTTCTTT. Amino acid sequence: CASSFRGQGAFF. This chain uses TRBV28 with TRBJ1-1, with 8 bases lining up with TRBD1. Germline-derived CDR1 and CDR2 are MDHEN and SYDVKM. V trimming: 3 bases; J trimming: 10 bases; junction bases outside the gene matches: 4. This CDR3 is built from 12 residues.